A selection of T cell receptor beta chains follows, all from one sample in a study of blood T cell repertoires in COVID-19. Assay: immunoSEQ multiplex PCR; the TCRdb copy retains only in-frame clones and omits some. The table shows approximately 150,000 clones, with roughly 90% occurring only once. Material: peripheral blood. The receptor source for this set is a woman aged 65 to 85 with acute or convalescent COVID-19. CDR3s include the opening cysteine and the closing phenylalanine or tryptophan. A D gene is named only where the DNA matches it firmly. Some rows mark clone size as missing; the rest say once, few, many or name a class of expanded clone.

v_call	clone_size	j_call	d_call	cdr3_length	cdr3_nt	cdr3_aa
TRBV19	.	TRBJ2-3	TRBD1	14	TGTGCCAGTAGGGACAGGGAGTTTTCAGATACGCAGTATTTT	CASRDREFSDTQYF
TRBV27	.	TRBJ1-2	.	12	TGTGCCAGCAGTGCGCGGGGCCGAGGCTACACCTTC	CASSARGRGYTF
TRBV20-1	.	TRBJ2-5	.	11	TGCAGAGGCGACAGGCAAGAGACCCAGTACTTC	CRGDRQETQYF
TRBV10-3	once	TRBJ1-6	TRBD1	16	TGTGCCATCAGTTCCCGGGACAGGGGGTTTAATTCACCCCTCCACTTT	CAISSRDRGFNSPLHF
TRBV4-1	.	TRBJ1-2	.	13	TGCGCCAGCAGCCAAGACGGGGGGTATGGCTACACCTTC	CASSQDGGYGYTF
TRBV29-1	few	TRBJ1-5	.	12	TGCAGCGCACAGGAAAGCAATCAGCCCCAGCATTTT	CSAQESNQPQHF
TRBV7-9	.	TRBJ2-1	TRBD2	18	TGTGCCAGCCAAGGACTAGCGGGAGGGTCACGGCGGGTCGATGAGCAGTTCTTC	CASQGLAGGSRRVDEQFF
TRBV6-5	.	TRBJ1-2	.	14	TGTGCCAGCCCACGCCAGCCGGGGGGAGGTGGCTACACCTTC	CASPRQPGGGGYTF
TRBV6-1	.	TRBJ2-1	.	14	TGTGCCAGCAGTGAAGCCGACCGCGGTAGTGAGCAGTTCTTC	CASSEADRGSEQFF
TRBV7-6	.	TRBJ1-4	.	15	TGTGCCAGCAGCTCTACGACAGGCCCACGGGAAAAACTGTTTTTT	CASSSTTGPREKLFF
TRBV2	.	TRBJ2-2	TRBD1	15	TGTGCCAGCAGTGCTGGACAGGGGGGATTCGGGGAGCTGTTTTTT	CASSAGQGGFGELFF
TRBV5-6	.	TRBJ1-1	.	14	TGTGCCAGCAGCCCGGGCCGGGGTACTAACGAAGCTTTCTTT	CASSPGRGTNEAFF
TRBV5-6	.	TRBJ1-1	.	13	TGTGCCAGCAGCTTCCCCAGGGATTCTGAAGCTTTCTTT	CASSFPRDSEAFF
TRBV19	.	TRBJ2-5	TRBD1	15	TGTGCCAGTAGAACAGGGGCACGTACAAGGGAGACCCAGTACTTC	CASRTGARTRETQYF
TRBV25-1	.	TRBJ1-1	TRBD1	13	TGTGCCAGCAGTGGGACAGGGCTCACTGAAGCTTTCTTT	CASSGTGLTEAFF
TRBV2	.	TRBJ1-2	TRBD1	14	TGTGCCAGCCGGACAGGGGGAATTGTCTATGGCTACACCTTC	CASRTGGIVYGYTF
TRBV28	.	TRBJ2-3	.	12	TGTGCCAGCAGTTTGCCGGGAAATACGCAGTATTTT	CASSLPGNTQYF
TRBV11-2	.	TRBJ2-1	TRBD1	15	TGTGCCAGCAGCCTTCGACAGGGGGGCTACAATGAGCAGTTCTTC	CASSLRQGGYNEQFF
TRBV19	.	TRBJ2-2	TRBD2	15	TGTGCCAGTAGTCAGACTAGCGGGAGGTCCGGGGAGCTGTTTTTT	CASSQTSGRSGELFF
TRBV6-2/TRBV6-3	.	TRBJ1-1	TRBD1	14	TGTGCCAGCAGTATCGACAGGGGGACGACTGAAGCTTTCTTT	CASSIDRGTTEAFF
TRBV14	.	TRBJ1-4	TRBD1	17	TGTGCCAGCAGCCAAGGCGGACGGACAGGGGGCTATGAAAAACTGTTTTTT	CASSQGGRTGGYEKLFF
TRBV6-5	.	TRBJ2-1	TRBD2	15	TGTGCCAGCAGTTACGTTCTAGCGGGTGGCGATGAGCAGTTCTTC	CASSYVLAGGDEQFF
TRBV19	.	TRBJ1-6	TRBD1	16	TGTGCCAGTAGTAGAACCGGGACAGGGGGTAATTCACCCCTCCACTTT	CASSRTGTGGNSPLHF
TRBV6-1	once	TRBJ2-5	.	15	TGTGCCAGCAGTGAGCGTTGGGCTAATCAAGAGACCCAGTACTTC	CASSERWANQETQYF
TRBV9	few	TRBJ1-1	.	15	TGTGCCAGCAGCGTAGACGGAGGGGTGGGCACTGAAGCTTTCTTT	CASSVDGGVGTEAFF
TRBV10-3	.	TRBJ2-1	TRBD2	12	TGTGCCATCAGTGATGCGGGGGGTGAGCAGTTCTTC	CAISDAGGEQFF
TRBV4-1	.	TRBJ2-5	TRBD2	16	TGCGCCAGCAGCCAAGATCGGTTAGCGGGGATGGGGACCCAGTACTTC	CASSQDRLAGMGTQYF
TRBV3-1/TRBV3-2	.	TRBJ2-3	.	15	TGTGCCAGCAGCCAAGTTCCTAGGAACACAGATACGCAGTATTTT	CASSQVPRNTDTQYF
TRBV29-1	.	TRBJ1-2	.	12	TGCAGCGTTAGGGGACTGGCATTTGGCTACACCTTC	CSVRGLAFGYTF
TRBV7-2	once	TRBJ2-7	TRBD1	16	TGTGCCAGCAGCTCCAAACAGGGGGCCGGGACCTACGAGCAGTACTTC	CASSSKQGAGTYEQYF
TRBV5-1	.	TRBJ1-6	.	16	TGCGCCAGCAGCTTGGTCCCGGACAGACTTAATTCACCCCTCCACTTT	CASSLVPDRLNSPLHF
TRBV18	.	TRBJ1-1	.	13	TGTGCCAGCTCACCACCTATGAACACTGAAGCTTTCTTT	CASSPPMNTEAFF
TRBV6-1	.	TRBJ2-7	TRBD2	16	TGTGCCAGCAGTGTACAAGGACTAGCGGGGGGGTACGAGCAGTACTTC	CASSVQGLAGGYEQYF
TRBV18	.	TRBJ2-3	TRBD2	16	TGTGCCAGCTCACCGGGACTAGCGGGATCCACAGATACGCAGTATTTT	CASSPGLAGSTDTQYF
TRBV18	.	TRBJ2-1	TRBD1	17	TGTGCCAGCTCACGTGGGACAGGGCAAGCGGGATACAATGAGCAGTTCTTC	CASSRGTGQAGYNEQFF
TRBV5-1	.	TRBJ1-2	.	13	TGCGCCAGCACAGCACAGGGATCCTATGGCTACACCTTC	CASTAQGSYGYTF
TRBV10-2	.	TRBJ2-7	TRBD1	13	TGCGCCAGTCGACAGGGAGAGTGGCACGAGCAGTACTTC	CASRQGEWHEQYF
TRBV10-2	.	TRBJ1-6	TRBD1	21	TGCGCCAGCTTTCAACAGCGTGGACAGGGAAACGGAGACTCCTATAATTCACCCCTCCACTTT	CASFQQRGQGNGDSYNSPLHF
TRBV3-1/TRBV3-2	.	TRBJ2-3	.	14	TGTGCCAGCAGCCCCTTCTCTAGCACAGATACGCAGTATTTT	CASSPFSSTDTQYF
TRBV28	.	TRBJ1-5	.	12	TGTGCCAGCAGTTTCGGGAGAAAGCCCCAGCATTTT	CASSFGRKPQHF
TRBV11-2	.	TRBJ1-1	.	16	TGTGCCAGCAGTATGGATCGTCCAGGCTTTGCGACTGAAGCTTTCTTT	CASSMDRPGFATEAFF
TRBV7-9	.	TRBJ2-5	.	13	TGTGCCAGCAGCTTTCGGGTCCAAGAGACCCAGTACTTC	CASSFRVQETQYF
TRBV7-6	.	TRBJ2-2	TRBD1	16	TGTGCCAGCAGCTTGTCACAGGGGTCACGCACCGGGGAGCTGTTTTTT	CASSLSQGSRTGELFF
TRBV20-1	.	TRBJ1-4	.	12	TGCAGTGCTAGTTCGGGGGATGAAAAACTGTTTTTT	CSASSGDEKLFF
TRBV7-9	.	TRBJ2-1	TRBD1	16	TGTGCCAGCAGCTCCACCGGGACAGGGGATTACAATGAGCAGTTCTTC	CASSSTGTGDYNEQFF
TRBV5-1	once	TRBJ2-1	TRBD2	15	TGCGCCAGCAGCCTCGGGACTAGCGGGATGGGGGAGCAGTTCTTC	CASSLGTSGMGEQFF
TRBV19	.	TRBJ2-1	TRBD2	14	TGTGCCAGTAGTAGCGGGAGACGACACAATGAGCAGTTCTTC	CASSSGRRHNEQFF
TRBV11-2	.	TRBJ2-2	.	15	TGTGCCAGCAGCCCCTGGCAGGGTGGGACCGGGGAGCTGTTTTTT	CASSPWQGGTGELFF
TRBV6-5	.	TRBJ1-1	.	14	TGTGCCAGCAGTTACTCCGACAGGCCAGCCGAAGCTTTCTTT	CASSYSDRPAEAFF
TRBV6-1	once	TRBJ1-2	.	19	TGTGCCAGCAGTGGGCCGGGACTCCCGATAACAAAAGGGCCCTATGGCTACACCTTC	CASSGPGLPITKGPYGYTF
TRBV20-1	.	TRBJ2-7	.	15	TGCAGTGCTAGTCCGACCCAGCTGGGGACAAACGGGCAGTACTTC	CSASPTQLGTNGQYF